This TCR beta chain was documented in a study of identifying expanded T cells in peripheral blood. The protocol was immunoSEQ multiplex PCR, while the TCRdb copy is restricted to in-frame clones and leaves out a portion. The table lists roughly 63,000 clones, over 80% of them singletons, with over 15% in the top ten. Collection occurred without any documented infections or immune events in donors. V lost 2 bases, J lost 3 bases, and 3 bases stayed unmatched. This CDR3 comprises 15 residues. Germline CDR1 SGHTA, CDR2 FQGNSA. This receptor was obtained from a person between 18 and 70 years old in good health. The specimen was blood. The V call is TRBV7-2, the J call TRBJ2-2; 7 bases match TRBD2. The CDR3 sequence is CASSLIGGDTGELFF. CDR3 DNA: TGTGCCAGCAGCTTAATTGGGGGGGACACCGGGGAGCTGTTTTTT.